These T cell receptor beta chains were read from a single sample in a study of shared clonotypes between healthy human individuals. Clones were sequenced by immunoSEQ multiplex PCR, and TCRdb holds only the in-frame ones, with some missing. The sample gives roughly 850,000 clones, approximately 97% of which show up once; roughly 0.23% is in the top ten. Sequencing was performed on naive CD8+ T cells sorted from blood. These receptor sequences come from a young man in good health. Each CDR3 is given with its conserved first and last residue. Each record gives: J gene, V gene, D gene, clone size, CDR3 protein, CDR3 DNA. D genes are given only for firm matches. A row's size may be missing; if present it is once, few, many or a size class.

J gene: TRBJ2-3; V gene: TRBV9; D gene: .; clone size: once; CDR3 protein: CASSVDVGTDTQYF; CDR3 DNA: TGTGCCAGCAGCGTAGATGTGGGCACAGATACGCAGTATTTT
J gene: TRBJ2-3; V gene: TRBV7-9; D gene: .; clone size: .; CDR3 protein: CASSYGTLQTDTQYF; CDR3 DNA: TGTGCCAGCAGCTACGGGACCCTCCAGACCGATACGCAGTATTTT
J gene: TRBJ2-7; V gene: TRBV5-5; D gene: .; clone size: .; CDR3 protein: CASSSRLGYEQYF; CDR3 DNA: TGTGCCAGCAGCTCCCGACTGGGCTACGAGCAGTACTTC
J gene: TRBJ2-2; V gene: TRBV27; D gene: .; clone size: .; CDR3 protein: CASSLQSGSLTGELFF; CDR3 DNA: TGTGCCAGCAGTTTACAGTCAGGGAGTCTTACCGGGGAGCTGTTTTTT
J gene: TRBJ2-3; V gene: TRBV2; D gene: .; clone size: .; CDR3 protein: CASRKERAFTDTQYF; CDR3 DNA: TGTGCCAGCAGGAAAGAAAGGGCCTTCACAGATACGCAGTATTTT
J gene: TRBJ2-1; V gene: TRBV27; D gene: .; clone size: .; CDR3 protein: CASSLPTRKQFF; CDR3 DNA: TGTGCCAGCAGTCTCCCGACTAGAAAGCAGTTCTTC
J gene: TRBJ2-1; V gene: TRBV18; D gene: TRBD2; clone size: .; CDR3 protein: CASSVLREGDSYNEQFF; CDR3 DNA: TGTGCCAGCTCAGTATTGCGGGAGGGAGATTCCTACAATGAGCAGTTCTTC
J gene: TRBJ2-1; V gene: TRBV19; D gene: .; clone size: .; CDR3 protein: CASSMGSSYNEQFF; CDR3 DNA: TGTGCCAGTAGTATGGGGAGCTCCTACAATGAGCAGTTCTTC
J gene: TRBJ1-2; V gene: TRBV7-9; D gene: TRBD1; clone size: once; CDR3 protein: CASSSTGGDFYGYTF; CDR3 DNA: TGTGCCAGCAGCTCTACAGGGGGGGACTTCTATGGCTACACCTTC
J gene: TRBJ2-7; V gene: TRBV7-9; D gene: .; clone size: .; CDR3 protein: CASRDGYYEQYF; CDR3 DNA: TGTGCCAGCCGGGACGGGTACTACGAGCAGTACTTC
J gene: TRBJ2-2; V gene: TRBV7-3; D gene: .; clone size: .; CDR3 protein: CASSLFAQGTGELFF; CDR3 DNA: TGTGCCAGCAGCTTATTTGCTCAGGGCACCGGGGAGCTGTTTTTT
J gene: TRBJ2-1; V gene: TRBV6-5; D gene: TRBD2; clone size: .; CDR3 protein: CASSLAGVFNEQFF; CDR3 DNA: TGTGCCAGCAGTCTAGCGGGAGTGTTCAATGAGCAGTTCTTC
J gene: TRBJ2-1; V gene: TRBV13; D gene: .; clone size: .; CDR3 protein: CASSLGLRDNEQFF; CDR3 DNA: TGTGCCAGCAGCTTAGGCCTCAGGGACAATGAGCAGTTCTTC
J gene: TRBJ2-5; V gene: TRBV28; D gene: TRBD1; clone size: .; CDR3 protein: CASSLTGDQETQYF; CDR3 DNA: TGTGCCAGCAGTTTGACAGGGGACCAAGAGACCCAGTACTTC
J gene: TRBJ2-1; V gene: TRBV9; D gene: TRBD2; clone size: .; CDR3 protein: CASSVRPGLATVDNEQFF; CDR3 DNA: TGTGCCAGCAGCGTAAGACCGGGACTAGCGACCGTCGACAATGAGCAGTTCTTC
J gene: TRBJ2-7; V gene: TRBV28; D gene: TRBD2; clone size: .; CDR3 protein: CASSSLSTSAYSYEQYF; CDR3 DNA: TGTGCCAGCAGTTCCCTCTCCACTAGCGCGTACTCCTACGAGCAGTACTTC
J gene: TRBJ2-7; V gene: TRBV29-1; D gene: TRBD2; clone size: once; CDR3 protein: CSVALGREDPYEQYF; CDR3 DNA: TGCAGCGTTGCTTTAGGGCGGGAGGACCCCTACGAGCAGTACTTC
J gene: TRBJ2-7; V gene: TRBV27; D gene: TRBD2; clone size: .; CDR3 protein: CASSRTSSYEQYF; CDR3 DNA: TGTGCCAGCAGTCGGACTAGCTCCTACGAGCAGTACTTC
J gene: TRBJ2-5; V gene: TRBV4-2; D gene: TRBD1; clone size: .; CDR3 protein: CASSPGQGRESETQYF; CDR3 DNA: TGTGCCAGCAGTCCAGGACAGGGACGGGAATCAGAGACCCAGTACTTC
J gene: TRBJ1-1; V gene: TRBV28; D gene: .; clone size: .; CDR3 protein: CASSVGPGITTEAFF; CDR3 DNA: TGTGCCAGCAGTGTGGGACCGGGGATAACCACTGAAGCTTTCTTT
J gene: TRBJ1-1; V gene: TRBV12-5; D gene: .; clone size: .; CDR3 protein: CASVQNTEAFF; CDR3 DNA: TGTGCTAGTGTCCAAAACACTGAAGCTTTCTTT
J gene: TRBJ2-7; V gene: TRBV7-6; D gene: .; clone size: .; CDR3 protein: CASSLPGAVYEQYF; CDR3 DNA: TGTGCCAGCAGCCTACCCGGGGCTGTCTACGAGCAGTACTTC
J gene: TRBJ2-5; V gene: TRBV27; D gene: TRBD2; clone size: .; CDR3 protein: CASSPLRGRAMRAQYF; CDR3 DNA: TGTGCCAGCAGTCCCCTCCGCGGGAGGGCGATGCGGGCCCAGTACTTC
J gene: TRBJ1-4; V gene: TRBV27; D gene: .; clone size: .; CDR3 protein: CASSLLGNEKLFF; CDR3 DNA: TGTGCCAGCAGTTTATTGGGAAATGAAAAACTGTTTTTT
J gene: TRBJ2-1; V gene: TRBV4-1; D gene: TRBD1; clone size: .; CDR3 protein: CASSQYPTGTAYNEQFF; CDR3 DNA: TGCGCCAGCAGCCAATATCCTACCGGGACAGCCTACAATGAGCAGTTCTTC
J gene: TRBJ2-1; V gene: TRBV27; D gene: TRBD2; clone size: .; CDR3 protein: CASTPGLARHNEQFF; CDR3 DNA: TGTGCCAGCACCCCGGGACTAGCGCGTCACAATGAGCAGTTCTTC
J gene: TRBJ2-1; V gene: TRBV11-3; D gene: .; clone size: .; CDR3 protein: CASSSGPDNEQFF; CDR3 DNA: TGTGCCAGCAGCTCGGGACCGGACAATGAGCAGTTCTTC
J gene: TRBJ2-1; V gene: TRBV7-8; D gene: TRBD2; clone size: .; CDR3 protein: CASSLVGTSGVYNEQFF; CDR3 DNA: TGTGCCAGCAGCTTAGTGGGGACTAGCGGGGTTTACAATGAGCAGTTCTTC
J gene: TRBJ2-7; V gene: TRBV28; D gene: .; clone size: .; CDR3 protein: CASRSYSRWEQYF; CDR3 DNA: TGTGCCAGCAGGTCTTATAGTCGGTGGGAGCAGTACTTC
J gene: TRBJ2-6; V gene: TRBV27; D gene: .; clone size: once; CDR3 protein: CASSPSDRILGAGANVLTF; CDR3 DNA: TGTGCCAGCAGTCCGTCGGACAGAATACTGGGAGCTGGGGCCAACGTCCTGACTTTC
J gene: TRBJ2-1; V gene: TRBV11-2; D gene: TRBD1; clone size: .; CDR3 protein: CASSKPGQGRNEQFF; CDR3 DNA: TGTGCCAGCAGCAAACCGGGACAGGGGAGGAATGAGCAGTTCTTC
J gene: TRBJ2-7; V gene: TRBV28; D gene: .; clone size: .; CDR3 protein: CASSHEPRNRSYEQYF; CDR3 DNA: TGTGCCAGCAGCCATGAACCCCGGAACAGGTCCTACGAGCAGTACTTC
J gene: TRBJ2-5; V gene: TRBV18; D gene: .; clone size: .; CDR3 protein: CASSPFYGETGQETQYF; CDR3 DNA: TGTGCCAGCTCACCTTTTTATGGGGAAACGGGTCAAGAGACCCAGTACTTC
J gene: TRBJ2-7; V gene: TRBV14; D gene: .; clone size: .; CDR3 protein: CASSQEAPGRGTYEQYF; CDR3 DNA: TGTGCCAGCAGCCAAGAGGCCCCCGGGAGAGGGACCTACGAGCAGTACTTC
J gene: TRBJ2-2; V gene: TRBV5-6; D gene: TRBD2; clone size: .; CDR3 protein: CASSLGLAGFTGELFF; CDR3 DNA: TGTGCCAGCAGCTTAGGACTAGCGGGTTTCACCGGGGAGCTGTTTTTT
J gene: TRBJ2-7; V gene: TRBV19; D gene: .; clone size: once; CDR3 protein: CASSLREFYEQYF; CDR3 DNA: TGTGCCAGTAGTCTAAGGGAGTTCTACGAGCAGTACTTC
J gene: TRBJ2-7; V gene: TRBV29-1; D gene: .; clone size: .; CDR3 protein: CSVGGRSAHSHTYEQYF; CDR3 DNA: TGCAGCGTTGGAGGAAGGTCCGCCCACAGCCATACCTACGAGCAGTACTTC
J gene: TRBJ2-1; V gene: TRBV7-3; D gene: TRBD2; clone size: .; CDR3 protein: CASSLTAGVVNEQFF; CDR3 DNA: TGTGCCAGCAGCTTAACGGCGGGAGTCGTGAATGAGCAGTTCTTC
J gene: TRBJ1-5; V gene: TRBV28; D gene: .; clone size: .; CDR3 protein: CASSLVEFYQPQHF; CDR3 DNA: TGTGCCAGCAGTTTAGTCGAGTTTTATCAGCCCCAGCATTTT
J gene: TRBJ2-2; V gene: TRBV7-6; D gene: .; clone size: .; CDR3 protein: CASSPRWIGELFF; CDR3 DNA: TGTGCCAGCAGCCCCCGTTGGATCGGGGAGCTGTTTTTT
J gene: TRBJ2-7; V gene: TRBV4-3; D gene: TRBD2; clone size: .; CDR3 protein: CASSQDVTSGNGGDEQYF; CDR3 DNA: TGCGCCAGCAGCCAAGATGTTACTAGCGGGAACGGGGGCGACGAGCAGTACTTC
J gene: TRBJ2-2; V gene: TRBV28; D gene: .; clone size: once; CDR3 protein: CASSPRGGLDTGELFF; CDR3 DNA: TGTGCCAGCAGCCCCCGAGGGGGACTGGACACCGGGGAGCTGTTTTTT
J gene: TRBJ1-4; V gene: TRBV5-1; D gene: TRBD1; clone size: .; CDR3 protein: CASSFGQGVSEKLFF; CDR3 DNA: TGCGCCAGCAGCTTTGGACAGGGGGTTAGTGAAAAACTGTTTTTT
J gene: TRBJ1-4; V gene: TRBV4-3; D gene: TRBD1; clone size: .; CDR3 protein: CASGQGRVSTNEKLFF; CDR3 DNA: TGCGCCAGCGGACAGGGCAGGGTGTCAACTAATGAAAAACTGTTTTTT
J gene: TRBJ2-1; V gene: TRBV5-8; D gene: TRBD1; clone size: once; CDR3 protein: CASLNPGQDYNEQFF; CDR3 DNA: TGTGCCAGCCTTAATCCGGGACAGGACTACAATGAGCAGTTCTTC
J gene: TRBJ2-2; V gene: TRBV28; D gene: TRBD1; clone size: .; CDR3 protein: CASRSRGRGTGELFF; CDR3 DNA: TGTGCCAGCAGAAGCAGGGGGCGAGGCACCGGGGAGCTGTTTTTT
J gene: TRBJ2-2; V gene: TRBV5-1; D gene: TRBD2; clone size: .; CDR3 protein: CASSLAGGIGELFF; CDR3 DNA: TGCGCCAGCAGCTTGGCGGGGGGAATCGGGGAGCTGTTTTTT
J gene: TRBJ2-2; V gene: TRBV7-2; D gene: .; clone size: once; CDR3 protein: CASTIIGGLAGELFF; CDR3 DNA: TGTGCCAGCACCATCATAGGAGGGTTAGCCGGGGAGCTGTTTTTT
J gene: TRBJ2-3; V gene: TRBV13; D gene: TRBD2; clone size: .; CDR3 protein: CASSYSAGLAGAMGEGDTQYF; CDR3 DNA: TGTGCCAGCAGCTACTCAGCGGGGCTAGCGGGCGCTATGGGGGAAGGGGATACGCAGTATTTT
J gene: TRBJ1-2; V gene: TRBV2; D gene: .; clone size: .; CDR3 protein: CASRGYGYTF; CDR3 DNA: TGTGCCAGCAGGGGATATGGCTACACCTTC
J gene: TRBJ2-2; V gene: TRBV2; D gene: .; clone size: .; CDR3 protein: CASSVRGNTGELFF; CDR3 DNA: TGTGCCAGCAGTGTCAGAGGGAACACCGGGGAGCTGTTTTTT
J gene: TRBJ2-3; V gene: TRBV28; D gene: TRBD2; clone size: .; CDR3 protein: CASSTNLLAGSTDTQYF; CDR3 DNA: TGTGCCAGCAGTACGAACTTACTAGCGGGAAGCACAGATACGCAGTATTTT
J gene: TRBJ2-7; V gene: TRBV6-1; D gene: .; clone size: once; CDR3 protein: CASSDGTPLYEQYF; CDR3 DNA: TGTGCCAGCAGTGACGGGACGCCTCTCTACGAGCAGTACTTC
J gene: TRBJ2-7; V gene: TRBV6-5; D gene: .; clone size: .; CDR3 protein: CASSLTARSYEQYF; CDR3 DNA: TGTGCCAGCAGTTTGACAGCCCGCTCCTACGAGCAGTACTTC
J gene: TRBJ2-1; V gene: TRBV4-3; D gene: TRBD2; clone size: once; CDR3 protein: CASSQRTRAYNEQFF; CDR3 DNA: TGCGCCAGCAGCCAACGGACTAGGGCCTACAATGAGCAGTTCTTC
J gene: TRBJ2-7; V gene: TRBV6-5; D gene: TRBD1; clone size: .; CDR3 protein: CASSAIPGQGYEQYF; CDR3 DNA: TGTGCCAGCAGTGCAATTCCGGGACAGGGGTACGAGCAGTACTTC